Presented here are 21 T cell receptor beta chains from one specimen sequenced in a study of cytomegalovirus exposure and HLA in healthy donors. Researchers ran the PCR with 60 Vbeta and 13 Jbeta primers. This table comes from immunoSEQ multiplex PCR, and its TCRdb copy is limited to in-frame clones, with some not included. The sample table includes about 44,000 clones. The sample taken for sequencing was PBMCs. The receptors were gathered from a male donor in good health and CMV-seronegative.

The chain has TRBV5-8 and TRBJ1-1; possible D gene TRBD1, 6 bases. This CDR3 has 12 amino acids. Trimming took off 0 bases at V and 11 bases at J, with 11 bases between the two ends. In germline, CDR1 is SGHTS, CDR2 YDEGEE. The CDR3 sequence: CASSLVQGRAFF. The CDR3 DNA reads TGTGCCAGCAGCTTGGTACAGGGTCGTGCTTTCTTT.

This chain uses TRBV30 with TRBJ2-1; the D gene is possibly TRBD1 (6 bases). This CDR3 is built from 13 residues. V lost 3 bases and J 4 bases, leaving 10 bases between the germline ends. Germline CDR1 reads GTSNPN; CDR2 reads SVGIG (reference sequence). Written as DNA, the CDR3 is TGTGCCTGGAGACTACAGGGTTACAATGAGCAGTTCTTC. This gives the protein CAWRLQGYNEQFF.

CDR3 amino acids: CASRGGTLSYNEQFF. In nucleotides, the CDR3 is TGTGCCAGCAGGGGAGGGACTCTCTCCTACAATGAGCAGTTCTTC. The gene calls are TRBV11-2 and TRBJ2-1; 7 nucleotides line up with TRBD2. The CDR3 contains 15 residues. Germline V gives CDR1 SGHAT, CDR2 FQNNGV. V shed 6 bases and J 0 bases; nucleotides not matched to a gene: 5.

Points on this clone: The same CDR3 arises from other DNA sequences in this sample as well. This chain connects TRBV5-1 to TRBJ2-7, with D perhaps TRBD2 (6 bases). CDR1 is SGHRS, CDR2 YFSETQ, per germline. V dropped 0 bases and J dropped 1 base, with 8 bases sitting between them. This CDR3 has 14 residues. CDR3 protein: CASSLVAGSYEQYF. CDR3 coding DNA: TGCGCCAGCAGCTTGGTTGCGGGATCCTACGAGCAGTACTTC.

In DNA form, the CDR3 reads TGTGCCAGCAGCTTAGAGCCCTCTCCTGGAAACACCATATATTTT. It yields the protein CASSLEPSPGNTIYF. V is TRBV7-7 and J is TRBJ1-3; D is unresolved. Per germline, CDR1 SSHAT and CDR2 FNYEAQ (reference sequence). V lost 1 base to trimming and J lost 2 bases, with 9 bases between them. The CDR3 contains 15 residues.

The chain links TRBV10-3 to TRBJ1-1; 8 bases are shared with TRBD1. CDR3 size: 14 residues. The germline CDR1 and CDR2 sequences are ENHRY and SYGVKD. V shed 7 bases, J shed 0 bases, and the junction held 4 bases outside the gene matches. The CDR3 nucleotides read TGTGCCATCACCGGGACAGGAGTGAACACTGAAGCTTTCTTT. It specifies CAITGTGVNTEAFF.

The gene calls are TRBV10-2 and TRBJ2-5, with no clear D. Germline lookup yields CDR1 WSHSY and CDR2 SAAADI. V gave up 0 bases and J gave up 5 bases, with 10 bases separating them. There are 14 residues in the CDR3. Written as DNA, the CDR3 is TGCGCCAGCAGTGAGTCGACGGTGCGGGAGACCCAGTACTTC. This gives the protein CASSESTVRETQYF.

This chain connects TRBV7-2 to TRBJ1-1; D uncertain. CDR1 and CDR2 from the germline V gene are SGHTA and FQGNSA. The CDR3 is 13 residues long. Trimming left V 3 bases short and J 7 bases short, with 12 bases between. Here the CDR3 reads CASSFSRKVEAFF. In DNA, the CDR3 is TGTGCCAGCAGCTTCAGCAGGAAAGTTGAAGCTTTCTTT.

This chain uses TRBV6-5 with TRBJ2-7; possible D gene TRBD1, 6 bases. The germline V gene has CDR1 MNHEY and CDR2 SVGAGI. The CDR3 consists of 12 residues. The ends were cut back, 6 bases at V and 5 bases at J, with 11 bases in the middle. Here the CDR3 DNA reads TGTGCCAGCAGCCCGACAGGACACGAGCAGTACTTC. It translates to CASSPTGHEQYF.

The rearrangement links TRBV7-9 to TRBJ2-3; 14 bases are a match to TRBD2. CDR1 and CDR2 from the germline V gene are SEHNR and FQNEAQ (reference sequence). The V segment lost 5 bases and the J segment 9 bases; nucleotides outside the gene matches: 10. CDR3 length: 16 amino acids. The CDR3 region has the DNA TGTGCCAGCAGCCCACAAGGGACTAGCGGGAGTAGCACGCAGTATTTT. Translation: CASSPQGTSGSSTQYF.

V is TRBV2 and J is TRBJ1-5; D unclear. V dropped 4 bases and J dropped 7 bases, with 11 bases sitting between them. Germline V CDR1 and CDR2: SNHLY, FYNNEI. The CDR3 runs to 13 residues. The CDR3 DNA reads as TGTGCCAGCAGTGGGAGGGAGGGACAGCCCCAGCATTTT. It codes for CASSGREGQPQHF.

The chain links TRBV9 to TRBJ2-1, with TRBD2 identical over 10 bases. The CDR3 loop spans 16 amino acids. From germline, CDR1 is SGDLS and CDR2 YYNGEE. V shed 3 bases, J shed 2 bases, and the junction held 5 bases outside the gene matches. The CDR3 here is CASSALAGGPYNEQFF. CDR3 DNA: TGTGCCAGCAGCGCCTTAGCGGGAGGCCCCTACAATGAGCAGTTCTTC. The variable domain in full, with the rest retrieved from reference TRBV9 and TRBJ2-1, is DSGVTQTPKHLITATGQRVTLRCSPRSGDLSVYWYQQSLDQGLQFLIQYYNGEERAKGNILERFSAQQFPDLHSELNLSSLELGDSALYFCASSALAGGPYNEQFFGPGTRLTVL.

V is TRBV2 and J is TRBJ2-3; 7 nucleotides line up with TRBD2. After removal of 7 bases from V and 0 bases from J, the junction contained 13 bases not matched to a gene. Looked up from germline, CDR1 is SNHLY and CDR2 is FYNNEI. The CDR3 has 17 residues. The CDR3 DNA follows: TGTGCCAGCATACTGGGCTCGTGGCGGGAGAGCACAGATACGCAGTATTTT. Its protein is CASILGSWRESTDTQYF.

The J gene is TRBJ1-4, the V gene TRBV5-1; TRBD1 matches 9 bases. The ends lost 4 bases at V and 8 bases at J; junction bases unmatched: 6. In germline, CDR1 is SGHRS, CDR2 YFSETQ. The CDR3 spans 14 residues. The CDR3 sequence is CASSRTGEGEKLFF. CDR3 bases: TGCGCCAGCAGCCGGACAGGGGAGGGGGAAAAACTGTTTTTT.

V and J are TRBV28 and TRBJ2-3, with 14 bases that match TRBD2. Trimming took 6 bases from V and 6 from J; bases not matched to a gene: 11. Per germline, CDR1 MDHEN and CDR2 SYDVKM. The CDR3 extends over 17 amino acids. CDR3 bases: TGTGCCAGCAGCCAGACTAGCGGGAGGGGGGCCAGGGATACGCAGTATTTT. Its protein is CASSQTSGRGARDTQYF.

The rearrangement links TRBV2 to TRBJ2-7, with unresolved D. The CDR3 has 14 amino acids. The germline gives CDR1 SNHLY, CDR2 FYNNEI. The V end lost 7 bases, the J end lost 3 bases, and 16 bases lay between the germline ends. The CDR3 DNA reads TGTGCCAGCAATTATTCCCCTCCCGTCTACGAGCAGTACTTC. This codes for CASNYSPPVYEQYF.

The chain has TRBV30 and TRBJ1-3; D is unclear. The V and J ends lost 3 bases and 4 bases respectively, with 10 bases between them. The CDR3 loop spans 13 amino acids. The germline V gene encodes CDR1 GTSNPN and CDR2 SVGIG (reference sequence). This chain's CDR3 is CAWSTDGGNTIYF. CDR3 nucleotide sequence: TGTGCCTGGAGCACCGACGGGGGAAACACCATATATTTT.

The rearrangement joins TRBV20-1 to TRBJ1-2; tentative D call: TRBD1 (6 bases). Trimming removed 7 bases at V and 1 base at J, with 7 bases between. Looked up from germline, CDR1 is DFQATT and CDR2 is SNEGSKA (reference sequence). The CDR3 runs to 11 residues. The CDR3 DNA is TGCAGTGGGACAGATAACTATGGCTACACCTTC. Translation: CSGTDNYGYTF.

The V call is TRBV5-8, the J call TRBJ1-2; D remains unclear. The ends were cut back, 0 bases at V and 4 bases at J, with 10 bases in the middle. CDR3 length: 14 amino acids. Germline-derived CDR1 and CDR2 are SGHTS and YDEGEE. Here the CDR3 DNA reads TGTGCCAGCAGCTTGGCGGGGATCGGCTATGGCTACACCTTC. Translating it yields CASSLAGIGYGYTF.

The chain uses TRBV7-9 and TRBJ1-4; no clear D. The V and J ends lost 3 bases and 0 bases respectively, with 14 bases between them. The germline gives CDR1 SEHNR, CDR2 FQNEAQ (reference sequence). The CDR3 loop spans 17 amino acids. CDR3 residues: CASSFPSVGATNEKLFF. CDR3 bases: TGTGCCAGCAGCTTTCCCAGCGTCGGTGCAACTAATGAAAAACTGTTTTTT.

The genes are TRBV18 and TRBJ1-4, with D uncertain. V dropped 2 bases and J dropped 5 bases, with 9 bases sitting between them. This CDR3 comprises 14 residues. CDR1 is KGHSH, CDR2 LQKENI, per germline. CDR3 region: CASSPGGGNEKLFF. CDR3 nucleotide sequence: TGTGCCAGCTCACCAGGCGGCGGGAATGAAAAACTGTTTTTT.